The source of this TCR beta chain is a study of shared clonotypes between healthy human individuals. Study-level background: Per donor, three plates held CD4 naive cells, three held CD4 memory, two held CD8 naive and one held CD8 memory. Study observations and caveats: When naive CD4 clonotypes were compared across a handful of donors, around 5% were shared. Sorted-subset samples were not fully sequenced, rarefaction indicated.

Sequenced by immunoSEQ multiplex PCR; TCRdb stores in-frame clones only, minus some. The sample holds about 2.4 million clones, roughly 93% seen once. Notes on this clone: Its specificity is unknown.

This receptor was identified in a man younger than 35 in good health. Some clones in this sample may be carry-over from other donors' samples. The sequenced material came from naive CD4+ T cells from PBMCs. Subset given: CD45RA+ positively selected.

The CDR3 nucleotides are TGTGCCAGCCAAGACCTCCCAGGCAATGAGCAGTTCTTC. This codes for CASQDLPGNEQFF. The chain has TRBV6-4 and TRBJ2-1; D is uncertain. This CDR3 contains 13 residues. Germline CDR1 is MRHNA and CDR2 is SNTAGT. The V gene lost 8 bases and the J gene lost 6 bases, with 14 bases spanning the gap.